A selection of T cell receptor beta chains follows, all from one sample in a study of Ad26.COV2.S vaccination and SARS-CoV-2 variants. Profiled with immunoSEQ multiplex PCR; TCRdb holds only in-frame clones, not every one. Of 440,000 or so clones in the sample, 89% were seen once. The sample in question was peripheral blood, obtained in a trial of Ad26.COV2.S vaccine versus placebo. Receptor source: a person aged 18 to 59 who received the Ad26.COV2.S COVID-19 vaccine or a placebo. CDR3s include the opening cysteine and the closing phenylalanine or tryptophan.

v_gene	j_gene	CDR3aa
TRBV3-1/TRBV3-2	TRBJ2-5	CASSQDPWKTGVRKETQYF
TRBV5-1	TRBJ2-2	CASSPLLGDGTGELFF
TRBV19	TRBJ2-1	CASSIWAGNEQFF
TRBV24-1	TRBJ2-1	CATSDLSPSGVDEQFF
TRBV5-1	TRBJ1-3	CASSMVGIASGNTIYF
TRBV27	TRBJ2-5	CASSLRGAAPETQYF
TRBV5-1	TRBJ2-3	CARRGGPRDTQYF
TRBV13	TRBJ1-4	CASSLYGSGSEKLFF
TRBV6-1	TRBJ1-6	CASSGGTWFGDSPLHF
TRBV3-1/TRBV3-2	TRBJ2-7	CASSQARIGKQYF
TRBV2	TRBJ1-1	CASSEEGSRAFF
TRBV27	TRBJ1-1	CASSFGEGRGEAFF
TRBV29-1	TRBJ1-1	CSVLDRGRAFF
TRBV15	TRBJ1-5	CATSRDSSNQPQHF
TRBV7-2	TRBJ2-7	CASSSPEKTRAYEQYF
TRBV5-1	TRBJ2-7	CASSLLQANEQYF